Shown below are 24 T cell receptor beta chains from a single sample sequenced in a study of T cells expressing NK-cell markers. TCRdb reprocessed the 5' RACE reads and stores each CDR3 protein as one record, lacking DNA. The table for this sample gives 250,000 to 300,000 distinct CDR3 sequences. Sequenced: blood T cells: a sorted CD56 or NKG2C T cell subset, CD4+ or CD8+ T cells, or bulk PBMC T cells (not recorded which). Receptors originate from a woman aged 18 to 75 in good health.

V gene TRBV7-9 combines with J gene TRBJ2-2; TCRdb's assignment of TRBD1 cannot be checked, as there is no DNA. CDR3 size: 17 residues. CDR1 and CDR2 (germline): SEHNR, FQNEAQ (reference sequence). The CDR3 here is CASSRFKGHTNTGELFF.

The CDR3 loop reads CASSQGLVTNNEQFF. The chain recombines TRBV4-1 with TRBJ2-1. The CDR3 runs 15 residues. Germline V CDR1 and CDR2: MGHRA, YSYEKL.

The gene calls are TRBV15 and TRBJ2-1; the D call of TRBD2 rests on TCRdb alone, since no DNA is present to check it. The CDR3 is made up of 12 amino acids. The germline V gene encodes CDR1 LNHNV and CDR2 YYDKDF (reference sequence). The chain's CDR3 is CATGRGYNEQFF.

This chain joins TRBV19 and TRBJ1-1; TCRdb returns TRBD1, unconfirmable since there is no DNA. The CDR3 runs to 16 residues. Germline CDR1 and CDR2: LNHDA and SQIVND (reference sequence). The CDR3 sequence is CASSPTRQGARTEAFF.

The CDR3 is CASSYNARVSTEAFF. This rearrangement joins TRBV6-2 or TRBV6-3 to TRBJ1-1; lacking DNA, the TRBD1 call made by TCRdb goes unchecked. CDR3 length equals 15 residues. CDR1 is MNHEY, CDR2 SVGEGT, per germline.

CDR3 sequence: CASSQDRLGVRNEQFF. The rearrangement links TRBV14 to TRBJ2-1; TCRdb's D gene call, TRBD1, goes unchecked for lack of DNA. Germline V gene sequence: CDR1 SGHDN, CDR2 FVKESK. The CDR3 covers 16 residues.

J is TRBJ2-3 and V is TRBV6-4. Germline V gene lookup returns CDR1 MRHNA and CDR2 SNTAGT. The CDR3 is 16 amino acids. CDR3 region: CASKYDGSRSTDTQYF.

The CDR3 loop is CASSPRTLGNTIYF. J is TRBJ1-3 and V is TRBV7-8. The CDR3 sequence is 14 residues long. The germline gives CDR1 SGHVS, CDR2 FQNEAQ.

The gene calls are TRBV20-1 and TRBJ1-5; TCRdb's D call of TRBD1 is untestable without DNA. Germline CDR1 DFQATT, CDR2 SNEGSKA (reference sequence). The CDR3 is made up of 14 amino acids. This CDR3 is CSASGGRSNQPQHF.

V gene TRBV10-3 combines with J gene TRBJ2-3; TCRdb calls TRBD1, which cannot be checked without DNA. The germline V gene encodes CDR1 ENHRY and CDR2 SYGVKD. The CDR3 loop spans 13 amino acids. CDR3 region: CATREAREDTQYF.

The chain carries TRBV29-1 and TRBJ2-5; without DNA, the TCRdb call of TRBD1 cannot be checked. The CDR3 sequence is 12 residues long. Germline V gene sequence: CDR1 SQVTM, CDR2 ANQGSEA. The CDR3 loop is CSVARGPETQYF.

The genes are TRBV20-1 and TRBJ2-1; TCRdb's assignment of TRBD2 cannot be checked, as there is no DNA. CDR1 is DFQATT and CDR2 is SNEGSKA in the germline V gene (reference sequence). The CDR3 is 14 residues long. The CDR3 loop is CSARGPRDYVEQFF.

The V and J genes are TRBV5-1 and TRBJ2-5; TCRdb's D call, TRBD2, is unchecked because there is no DNA. The CDR3 length is 16 residues. Germline CDR1 is SGHRS and CDR2 is YFSETQ. The CDR3: CASRTRTRREQETQYF.

CDR3 in amino acids: CASSLATKSEETQYF. The chain combines TRBV7-8 with TRBJ2-5. This CDR3 contains 15 residues. Germline CDR1 reads SGHVS; CDR2 reads FQNEAQ.

The CDR3 spells CASSHNRGSTDTQYF. The chain joins TRBV12-3 or TRBV12-4 to TRBJ2-3; without DNA, the TCRdb call of TRBD1 cannot be checked. This CDR3 is 15 amino acids long.

The chain couples TRBV14 to TRBJ1-4; the D gene TCRdb calls, TRBD1, cannot be checked with no DNA. CDR1 is SGHDN and CDR2 is FVKESK in the germline V gene. This CDR3 contains 16 residues. The CDR3 reads CASSPGQVATNEKLFF.

The gene calls are TRBV3-1 and TRBJ1-3. Germline CDR1 and CDR2: LGHDT and YNNKEL (reference sequence). CDR3 length: 15 amino acids. The CDR3 spells CASSRATGPGNTIYF. The entire variable domain, with the rest obtained from reference TRBV3-1 and TRBJ1-3, is as follows: DTAVSQTPKYLVTQMGNDKSIKCEQNLGHDTMYWYKQDSKKFLKIMFSYNNKELIINETVPNRFSPKSPDKAHLNLHINSLELGDSAVYFCASSRATGPGNTIYFGEGSWLTVV.

V gene TRBV28 combines with J gene TRBJ1-5. Looked up from germline, CDR1 is MDHEN and CDR2 is SYDVKM. The CDR3 spans 12 residues. The CDR3: CASSNSNQPQHF. Full variable domain (remainder filled in from reference TRBV28 and TRBJ1-5): DVKVTQSSRYLVKRTGEKVFLECVQDMDHENMFWYRQDPGLGLRLIYFSYDVKMKEKGDIPEGYSVSREKKERFSLILESASTNQTSMYLCASSNSNQPQHFGDGTRLSIL.

This sequence joins TRBV5-4 and TRBJ2-2. The CDR3 is made up of 16 amino acids. Per germline, CDR1 SGHNT and CDR2 YYREEE (reference sequence). CDR3 loop: CASSLGRSTNTGELFF. The full variable domain, completed using reference TRBV5-4 and TRBJ2-2, is ETGVTQSPTHLIKTRGQQVTLRCSSQSGHNTVSWYQQALGQGPQFIFQYYREEENGRGNFPPRFSGLQFPNYSSELNVNALELDDSALYLCASSLGRSTNTGELFFGEGSRLTVL.

This chain connects TRBV5-5 to TRBJ1-1. From germline, CDR1 is SGHKS and CDR2 YYEKEE (reference sequence). This CDR3 contains 16 residues. The CDR3 reads CASSFSTGTGGSEAFF.

The chain links TRBV5-1 to TRBJ1-6; TCRdb lists TRBD1, though no DNA is available to test this call. CDR1 SGHRS and CDR2 YFSETQ come from the germline V gene. The CDR3 runs to 14 residues. The chain's CDR3 is CASSFGQEGSPLHF.

The chain's CDR3 is CASSLIGLGRTGELFF. The rearrangement uses TRBV7-2 and TRBJ2-2; TCRdb's D call, TRBD2, is unchecked because there is no DNA. The germline V gene has CDR1 SGHTA and CDR2 FQGNSA. The CDR3 is made up of 16 amino acids.

The chain employs TRBV15 and TRBJ2-5. The CDR3 consists of 12 residues. Looked up from germline, CDR1 is LNHNV and CDR2 is YYDKDF (reference sequence). The CDR3 loop reads CATSRDLTAQYF.

The chain joins TRBV6-1 to TRBJ2-1; TCRdb reports TRBD2, a call that lacks DNA to check it against. The germline V gene encodes CDR1 MNHNS and CDR2 SASEGT. The length of the CDR3 is 14 residues. CDR3: CASALGGQDNEQFF.